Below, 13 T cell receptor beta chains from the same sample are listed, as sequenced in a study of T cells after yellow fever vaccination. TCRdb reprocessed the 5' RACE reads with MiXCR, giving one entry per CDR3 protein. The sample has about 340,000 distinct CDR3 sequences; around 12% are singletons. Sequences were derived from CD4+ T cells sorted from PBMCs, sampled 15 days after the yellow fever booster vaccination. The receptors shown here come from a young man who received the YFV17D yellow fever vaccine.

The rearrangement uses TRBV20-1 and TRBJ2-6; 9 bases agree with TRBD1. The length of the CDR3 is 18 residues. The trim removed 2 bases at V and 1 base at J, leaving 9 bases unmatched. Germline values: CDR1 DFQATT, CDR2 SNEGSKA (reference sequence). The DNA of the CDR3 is TGCAGTGCTAGAAATCCGGGACAGGGTAATTCTGGGGCCAACGTCCTGACTTTC. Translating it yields CSARNPGQGNSGANVLTF.

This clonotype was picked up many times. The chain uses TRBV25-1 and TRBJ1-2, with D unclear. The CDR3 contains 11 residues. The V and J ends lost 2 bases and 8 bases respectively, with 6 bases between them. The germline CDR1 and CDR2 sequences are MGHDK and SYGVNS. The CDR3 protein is CASSEQGGYTF. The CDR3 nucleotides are TGTGCCAGCAGTGAACAAGGAGGCTACACCTTC.

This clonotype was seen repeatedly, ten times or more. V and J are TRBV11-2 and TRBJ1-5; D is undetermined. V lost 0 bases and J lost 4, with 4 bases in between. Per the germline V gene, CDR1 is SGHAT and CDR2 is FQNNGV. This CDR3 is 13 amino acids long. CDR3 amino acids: CASSLDRNQPQHF. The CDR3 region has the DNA TGTGCCAGCAGCTTAGACCGTAATCAGCCCCAGCATTTT.

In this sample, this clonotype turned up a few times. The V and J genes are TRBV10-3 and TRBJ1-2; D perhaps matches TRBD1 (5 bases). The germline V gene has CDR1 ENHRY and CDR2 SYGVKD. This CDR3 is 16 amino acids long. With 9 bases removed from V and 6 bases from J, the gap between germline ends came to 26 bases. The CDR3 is CAMGKRTGTDPDGYTF. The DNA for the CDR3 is TGTGCCATGGGGAAACGGACCGGGACGGACCCGGATGGCTACACCTTC.

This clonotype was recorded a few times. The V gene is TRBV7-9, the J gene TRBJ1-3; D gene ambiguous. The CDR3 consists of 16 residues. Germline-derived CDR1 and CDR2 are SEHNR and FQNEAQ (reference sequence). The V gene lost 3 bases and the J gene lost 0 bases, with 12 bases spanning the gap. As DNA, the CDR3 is TGTGCCAGCAGCTTCGATCGCGTACTCTCTGGAAACACCATATATTTT. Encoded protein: CASSFDRVLSGNTIYF.

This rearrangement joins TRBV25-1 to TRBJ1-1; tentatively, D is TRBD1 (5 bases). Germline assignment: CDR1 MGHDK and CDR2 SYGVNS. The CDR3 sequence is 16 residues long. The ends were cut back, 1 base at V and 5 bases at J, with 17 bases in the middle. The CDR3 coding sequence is TGTGCCAGCAGTGAATTCGGGAGAGGGGCGGCGACTGAAGCTTTCTTT. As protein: CASSEFGRGAATEAFF.

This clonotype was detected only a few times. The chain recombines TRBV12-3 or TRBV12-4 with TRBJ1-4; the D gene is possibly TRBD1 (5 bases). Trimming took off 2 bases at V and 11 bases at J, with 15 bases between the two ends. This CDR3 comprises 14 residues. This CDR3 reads CASSLRDESLKLFF. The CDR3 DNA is TGTGCCAGCAGTTTAAGGGACGAATCCCTGAAACTGTTTTTT.

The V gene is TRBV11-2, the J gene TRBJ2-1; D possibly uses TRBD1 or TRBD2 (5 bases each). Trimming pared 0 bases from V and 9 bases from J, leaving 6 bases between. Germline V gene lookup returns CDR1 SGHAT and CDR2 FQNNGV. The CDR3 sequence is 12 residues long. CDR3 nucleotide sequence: TGTGCCAGCAGCTTAGATGGGACTGAGCAGTTCTTC. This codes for CASSLDGTEQFF.

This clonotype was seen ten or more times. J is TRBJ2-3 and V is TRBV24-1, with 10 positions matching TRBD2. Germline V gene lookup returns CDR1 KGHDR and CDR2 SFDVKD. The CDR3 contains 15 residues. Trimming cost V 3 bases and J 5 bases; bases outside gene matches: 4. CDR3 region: CATSDERGGQDTQYF. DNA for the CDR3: TGTGCCACCAGTGATGAGCGGGGGGGCCAAGATACGCAGTATTTT.

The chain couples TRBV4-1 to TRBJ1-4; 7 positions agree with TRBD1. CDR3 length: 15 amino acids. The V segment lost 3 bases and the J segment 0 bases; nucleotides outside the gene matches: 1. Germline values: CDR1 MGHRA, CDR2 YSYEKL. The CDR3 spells CASSQTGSTNEKLFF. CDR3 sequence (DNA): TGCGCCAGCAGCCAGACAGGGTCAACTAATGAAAAACTGTTTTTT.

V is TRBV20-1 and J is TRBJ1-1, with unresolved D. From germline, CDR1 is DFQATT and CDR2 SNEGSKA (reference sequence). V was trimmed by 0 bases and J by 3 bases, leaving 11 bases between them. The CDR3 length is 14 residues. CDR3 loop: CSARDPGKDTEAFF. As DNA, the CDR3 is TGCAGTGCTAGAGATCCCGGGAAGGACACTGAAGCTTTCTTT.

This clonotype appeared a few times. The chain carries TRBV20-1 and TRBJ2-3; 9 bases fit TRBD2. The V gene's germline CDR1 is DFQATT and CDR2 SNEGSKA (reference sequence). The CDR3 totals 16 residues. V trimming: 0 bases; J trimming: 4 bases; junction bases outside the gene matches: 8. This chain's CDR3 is CSARDPGGGVPDTQYF. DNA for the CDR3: TGCAGTGCTAGAGATCCCGGCGGGGGGGTACCAGATACGCAGTATTTT.

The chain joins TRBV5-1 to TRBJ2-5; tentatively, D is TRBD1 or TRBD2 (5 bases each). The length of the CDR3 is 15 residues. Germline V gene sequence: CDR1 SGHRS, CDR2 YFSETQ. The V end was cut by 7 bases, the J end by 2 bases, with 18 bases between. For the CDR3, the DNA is TGCGCCAGCGAGAGGGGTATATCAGGGCAAGAGACCCAGTACTTC. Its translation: CASERGISGQETQYF.